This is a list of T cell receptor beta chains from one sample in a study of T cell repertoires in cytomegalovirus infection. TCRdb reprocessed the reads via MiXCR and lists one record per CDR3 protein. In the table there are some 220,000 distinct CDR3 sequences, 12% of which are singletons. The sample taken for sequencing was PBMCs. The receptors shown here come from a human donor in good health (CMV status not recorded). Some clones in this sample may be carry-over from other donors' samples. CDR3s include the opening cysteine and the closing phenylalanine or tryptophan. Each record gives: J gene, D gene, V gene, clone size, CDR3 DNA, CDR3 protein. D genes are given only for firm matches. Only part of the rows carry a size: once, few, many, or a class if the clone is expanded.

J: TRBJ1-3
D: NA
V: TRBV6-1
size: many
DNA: TGTGCCAGCCGACAGTCCTCGAGTTCTGGAAACACCATATATTTT
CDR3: CASRQSSSSGNTIYF

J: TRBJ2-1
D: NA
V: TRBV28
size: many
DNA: TGTGCCAGCATTCCGGGCCTCGGTGTGATGTTCTTC
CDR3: CASIPGLGVMFF

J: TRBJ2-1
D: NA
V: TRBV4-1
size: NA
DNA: TGCGCCAGCAGCCAAGATCTCGCGACTTTGGTCCAAACTGAGCAGTTCTTC
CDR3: CASSQDLATLVQTEQFF

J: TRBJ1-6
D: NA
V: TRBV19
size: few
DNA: TGTGCCAGTAATCTACAGGGCCCACGGGGCTCACCCCTCCACTTT
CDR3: CASNLQGPRGSPLHF

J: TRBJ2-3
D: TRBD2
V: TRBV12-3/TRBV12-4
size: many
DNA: TGTGCCAGCAGCCTAATAGCGGGAGGGGGCTCGGTGATGAATACGCAGTATTTT
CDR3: CASSLIAGGGSVMNTQYF

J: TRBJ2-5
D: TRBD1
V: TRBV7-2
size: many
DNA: TGTGCCAGCAGCTTATTGAAGGGGGCAGGACCAGCTCAAGAGACCCAGTACTTC
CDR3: CASSLLKGAGPAQETQYF

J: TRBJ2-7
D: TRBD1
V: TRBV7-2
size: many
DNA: TGTGCCAGCAGCTTAAGGGACAGTTCCTACGAGCAGTACTTC
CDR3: CASSLRDSSYEQYF

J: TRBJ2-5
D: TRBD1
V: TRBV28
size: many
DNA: TGTGCCACCCGCGGGGCACAGGGGGCCGAAGAGACCCAGTACTTC
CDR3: CATRGAQGAEETQYF

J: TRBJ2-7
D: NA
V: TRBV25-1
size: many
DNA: TGTGCCAGCGGACGGTCGGGCCACGAGCAGTACTTC
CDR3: CASGRSGHEQYF

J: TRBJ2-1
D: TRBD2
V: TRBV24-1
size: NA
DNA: TGTGCCACCAGTGATCCCTCTCGCGGGAGGGCCTGGAATGAGCAGTTCTTC
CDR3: CATSDPSRGRAWNEQFF

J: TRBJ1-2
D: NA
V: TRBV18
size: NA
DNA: TGTGCCAGCTCACCACGCCGCTCCGGTGGCTACACCTTC
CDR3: CASSPRRSGGYTF

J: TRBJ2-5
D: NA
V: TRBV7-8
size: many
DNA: TGTGCCAGCAGCTTAGCGTCAGGGGAGACCCAGTACTTC
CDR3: CASSLASGETQYF

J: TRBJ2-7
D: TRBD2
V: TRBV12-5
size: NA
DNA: TGTGCTAGTGCCCGTCTGGCGGGGGTCTACGAGCAGTACTTC
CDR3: CASARLAGVYEQYF

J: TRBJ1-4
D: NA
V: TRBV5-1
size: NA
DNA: TGCGCCAGCAGCAACACAGGGTCAGGAGTGAATGAAAAACTGTTTTTT
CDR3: CASSNTGSGVNEKLFF

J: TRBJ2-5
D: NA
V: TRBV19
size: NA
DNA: TGTGCCAGTAGTCCAGGGGGGGGCCAAGAGACCCAGTACTTC
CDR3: CASSPGGGQETQYF

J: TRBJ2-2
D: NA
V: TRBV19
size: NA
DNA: TGTGCCACCCTGGACTGGGTCACCGGGGAGCTGTTTTTT
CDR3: CATLDWVTGELFF

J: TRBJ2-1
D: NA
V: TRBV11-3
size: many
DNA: TGTGCCAGCAGCTTAGCAGCTACCTACAATGAGCAGTTCTTC
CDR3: CASSLAATYNEQFF

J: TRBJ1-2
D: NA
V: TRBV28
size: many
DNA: TGTGCCAGCAGGAGACAGATTCAGGGTCGCGGCTACACCTTC
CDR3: CASRRQIQGRGYTF

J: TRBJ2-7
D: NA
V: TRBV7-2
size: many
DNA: TGTGCCAGCAGCCCCGACTCCATAAGAGGGGACTACGAGCAGTACTTC
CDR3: CASSPDSIRGDYEQYF

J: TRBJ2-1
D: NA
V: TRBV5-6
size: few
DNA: TGTGCCAGCAGCTCTTCCGGCCCCAACTCCGATGAGCAGTTCTTC
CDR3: CASSSSGPNSDEQFF

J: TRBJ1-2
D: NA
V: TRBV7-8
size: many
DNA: TGTGCCAGCAGCCCCGCGGGGTCTGGCTACACCTTC
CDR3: CASSPAGSGYTF

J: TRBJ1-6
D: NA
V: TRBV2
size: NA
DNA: TGTGCCAGCAGCCCCCAGGGCCTCAATTCACCCCTCCACTTT
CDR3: CASSPQGLNSPLHF

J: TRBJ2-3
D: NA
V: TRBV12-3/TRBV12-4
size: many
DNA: TGTGCCAGCAGTTTGAGCCCCATGGATACGCAGTATTTT
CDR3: CASSLSPMDTQYF

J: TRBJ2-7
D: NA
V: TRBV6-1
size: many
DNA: TGTGCCAGCAGTGAGCGACAGTTCGAGCTCTACGAGCAGTACTTC
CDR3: CASSERQFELYEQYF

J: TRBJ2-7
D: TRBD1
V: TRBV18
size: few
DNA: TGTGCCAGCTCACCACCCTCGGGACAGGGGACCTACGAGCAGTACTTC
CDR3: CASSPPSGQGTYEQYF

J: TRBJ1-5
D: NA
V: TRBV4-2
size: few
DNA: TGTGCCAGCAGCCAAGATATTGGGACAACAAATCAGCCCCAGCATTTT
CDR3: CASSQDIGTTNQPQHF

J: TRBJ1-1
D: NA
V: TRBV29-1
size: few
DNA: TGCAGCGCTATCCAGAGATCCGACACTGAAGCTTTCTTT
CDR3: CSAIQRSDTEAFF

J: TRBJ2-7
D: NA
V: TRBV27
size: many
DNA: TGTGCCAGCAGTTTCCAAGGGAACGAGCAGTACTTC
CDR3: CASSFQGNEQYF

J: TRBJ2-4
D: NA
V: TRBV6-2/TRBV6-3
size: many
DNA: TGTGCCAGCAGCTTTGGACAATCAGGAAACATTCAGTACTTC
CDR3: CASSFGQSGNIQYF

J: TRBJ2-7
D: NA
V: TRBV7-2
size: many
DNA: TGTGCCAGCAACTCGTGGGGTCCGAGCTACGAGCAGTACTTC
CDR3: CASNSWGPSYEQYF

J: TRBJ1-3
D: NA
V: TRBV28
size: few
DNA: TGTGCCAGCAGCGGACGGAACTCTGGAAACACCATATATTTT
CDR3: CASSGRNSGNTIYF

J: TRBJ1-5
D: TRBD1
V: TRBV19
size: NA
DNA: TGTGCCACCGGACAGGGTAATCAGCCCCAGCATTTT
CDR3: CATGQGNQPQHF

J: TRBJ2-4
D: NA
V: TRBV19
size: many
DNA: TGTGCCAGTAGTATAGGAGGGAAAAACATTCAGTACTTC
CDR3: CASSIGGKNIQYF

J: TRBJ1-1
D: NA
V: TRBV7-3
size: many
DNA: TGTGCCAGCAGCTTAACAGGGCAGGGAGGCACTGAAGCTTTCTTT
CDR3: CASSLTGQGGTEAFF

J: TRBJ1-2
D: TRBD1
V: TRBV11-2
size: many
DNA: TGTGCCAGCAGCTTAGGGGGGACAGGTCAAAACTATGGCTACACCTTC
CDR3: CASSLGGTGQNYGYTF

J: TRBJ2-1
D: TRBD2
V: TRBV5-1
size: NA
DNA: TGCGCCAGCAGCTTGGATGTGGGACTAGCTTACAATGAGCAGTTCTTC
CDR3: CASSLDVGLAYNEQFF

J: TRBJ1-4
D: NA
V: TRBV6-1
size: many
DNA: TGTGCCAGCAGTCGCCGAACCGGGAATCCGAAAACTAATGAAAAACTGTTTTTT
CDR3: CASSRRTGNPKTNEKLFF

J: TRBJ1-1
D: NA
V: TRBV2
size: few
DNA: TGTGCCAGCAGTCTTTCACCCGGGCCCCCCATGACTTTCTTT
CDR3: CASSLSPGPPMTFF

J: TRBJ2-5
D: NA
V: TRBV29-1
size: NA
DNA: TGCAGCGTTGTTGTTTCTAGGGAGACCCAGTACTTC
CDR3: CSVVVSRETQYF

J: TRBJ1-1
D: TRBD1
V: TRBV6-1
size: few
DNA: TGTGCCAGCACAGGGGGGGGGAACACTGAAGCTTTCTTT
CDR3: CASTGGGNTEAFF

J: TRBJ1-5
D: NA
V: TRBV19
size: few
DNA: TGTGCCAGTAGTTTGGCGGACAACTACAACAATCAGCCCCAGCATTTT
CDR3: CASSLADNYNNQPQHF

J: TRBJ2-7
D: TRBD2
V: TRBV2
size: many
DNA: TGTGCCAGCAGTGCTACTGGGGGGGGCTACGAGCAGTACTTC
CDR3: CASSATGGGYEQYF

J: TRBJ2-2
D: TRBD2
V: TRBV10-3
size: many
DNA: TGTGCCATCAGTCCCCAGGTAGCGGGAGCACTTTCGAACACCGGGGAGCTGTTTTTT
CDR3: CAISPQVAGALSNTGELFF

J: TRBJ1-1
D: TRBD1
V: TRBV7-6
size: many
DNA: TGTGCCAGCAGCTCCGGACAGGGGAAGACTGAAGCTTTCTTT
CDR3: CASSSGQGKTEAFF

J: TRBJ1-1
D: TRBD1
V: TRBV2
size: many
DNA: TGTGCCAGCAGCCCTGACAGGGACACTGAAGCTTTCTTT
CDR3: CASSPDRDTEAFF

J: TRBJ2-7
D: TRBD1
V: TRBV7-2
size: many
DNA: TGTGCCAGCAGCACCAGACAGGGGGCCTACGAGCAGTACTTC
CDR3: CASSTRQGAYEQYF

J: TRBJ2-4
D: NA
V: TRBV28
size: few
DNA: TGTGCCAGCAGTCCCGGACTGACCAAAAACATTCAGTACTTC
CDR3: CASSPGLTKNIQYF

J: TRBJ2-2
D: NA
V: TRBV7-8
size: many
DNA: TGTGCCAGCAGTCCGGCCGGGGAGCTGTTTTTT
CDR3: CASSPAGELFF

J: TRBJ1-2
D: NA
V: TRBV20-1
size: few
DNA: TGCAGTGCTAGAAACGAGGGGAATTCCTACACCTTC
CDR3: CSARNEGNSYTF

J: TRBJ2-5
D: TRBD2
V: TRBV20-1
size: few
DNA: TGCAGTGCCCGACTAGCGGGGGAGACCCAGTACTTC
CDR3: CSARLAGETQYF

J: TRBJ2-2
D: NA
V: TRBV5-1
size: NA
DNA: TGCGCCAGCAGCTTGGGGTTCAGGGGCCTGAACACCGGGGAGCTGTTTTTT
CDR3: CASSLGFRGLNTGELFF

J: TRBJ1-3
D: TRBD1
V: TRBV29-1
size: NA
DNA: TGCAGCGCTCAGACAGGGGCTGGAAACACCATATATTTT
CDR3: CSAQTGAGNTIYF

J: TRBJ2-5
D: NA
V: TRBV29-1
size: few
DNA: TGCAGCGTTGATGGCCAAAACCGTGGGGGAGAGACCCAGTACTTC
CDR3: CSVDGQNRGGETQYF

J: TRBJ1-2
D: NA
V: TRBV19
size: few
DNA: TGTGCCAGTGCCCAGCAGAAGTTAGCTAACTATGGCTACACCTTC
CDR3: CASAQQKLANYGYTF

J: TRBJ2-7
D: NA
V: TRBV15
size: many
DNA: TGTGCCACCAGCAGGGACGGAACCTACGAGCAGTACTTC
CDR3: CATSRDGTYEQYF

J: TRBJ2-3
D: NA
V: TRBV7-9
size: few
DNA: TGTGCCAGCTACCTGAGCCCAGATACGCAGTATTTT
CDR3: CASYLSPDTQYF

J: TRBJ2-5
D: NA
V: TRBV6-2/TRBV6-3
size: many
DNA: TGTGCCAGCAAGAAAGGGGAACAAGAGACCCAGTACTTC
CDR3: CASKKGEQETQYF

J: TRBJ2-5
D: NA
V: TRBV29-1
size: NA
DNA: TGCAGCGGAGGCCCCCAGTCCCAAGAGACCCAGTACTTC
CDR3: CSGGPQSQETQYF